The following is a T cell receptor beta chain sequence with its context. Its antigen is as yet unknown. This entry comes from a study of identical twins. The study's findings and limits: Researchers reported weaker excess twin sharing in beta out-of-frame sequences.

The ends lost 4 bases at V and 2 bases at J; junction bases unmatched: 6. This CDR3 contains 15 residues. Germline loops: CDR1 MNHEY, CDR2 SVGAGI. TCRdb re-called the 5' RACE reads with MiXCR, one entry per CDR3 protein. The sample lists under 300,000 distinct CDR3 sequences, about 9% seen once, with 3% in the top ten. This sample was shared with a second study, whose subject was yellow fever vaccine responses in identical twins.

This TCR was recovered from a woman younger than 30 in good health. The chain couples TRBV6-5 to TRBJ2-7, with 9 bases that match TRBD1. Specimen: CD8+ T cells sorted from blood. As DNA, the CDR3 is TGTGCCAGCAGTTCACTAGGACAGGGGACCTACGAGCAGTACTTC. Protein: CASSSLGQGTYEQYF.